The 24 T cell receptor beta chains given below trace back to one sample, sequenced in a study of cytomegalovirus exposure and HLA in healthy donors. 60 Vbeta and 13 Jbeta primers were used in PCR. Repertoires were generated with immunoSEQ multiplex PCR, while TCRdb's copy carries only in-frame clones and drops some. This sample has 100,000 to 120,000 clones; around 66% occur once, and the top ten carry over 6.5%. The sample taken for sequencing was PBMCs. Receptors were obtained from a man younger than 30 in good health and CMV-seropositive.

The rearrangement joins TRBV11-2 to TRBJ2-3; 9 positions match TRBD2. The V gene's germline CDR1 is SGHAT and CDR2 FQNNGV. CDR3 size: 15 residues. V was clipped by 0 bases and J by 5 bases; unmatched bases: 3. The chain's CDR3 is CASSLESSGGDTQYF. The DNA for the CDR3 is TGTGCCAGCAGCTTAGAGAGTAGCGGGGGAGATACGCAGTATTTT.

The V call is TRBV5-1, the J call TRBJ1-3; unclear D gene. CDR1 is SGHRS, CDR2 YFSETQ, per germline. With 3 bases removed from V and 3 bases from J, the gap between germline ends came to 22 bases. The CDR3 has 18 residues. The CDR3 nucleotides read TGCGCCAGCAGCTGGGGAGGTCTGGAGGGATATCTTGGAAACACCATATATTTT. Its translation is CASSWGGLEGYLGNTIYF. Full variable domain (missing parts from reference TRBV5-1 and TRBJ1-3): KAGVTQTPRYLIKTRGQQVTLSCSPISGHRSVSWYQQTPGQGLQFLFEYFSETQRNKGNFPGRFSGRQFSNSRSEMNVSTLELGDSALYLCASSWGGLEGYLGNTIYFGEGSWLTVV.

The V and J genes are TRBV5-1 and TRBJ2-2; weak D call: TRBD1 (5 bases). V dropped 4 bases and J dropped 4 bases, with 17 bases sitting between them. Germline V lookup: CDR1 SGHRS, CDR2 YFSETQ. The CDR3 consists of 16 residues. The CDR3 nucleotides are TGCGCCAGCAGCCAAGCGTCCAGGGTCGGCACCGGGGAGCTGTTTTTT. Residues: CASSQASRVGTGELFF.

This clone came up a few times. This chain links TRBV10-3 with TRBJ2-3; 7 bases are a match to TRBD2. The germline gives CDR1 ENHRY, CDR2 SYGVKD. CDR3 length equals 14 residues. The V segment lost 6 bases and the J segment 5 bases; nucleotides outside the gene matches: 8. This CDR3 is CAISKTSPLDTQYF. CDR3 nucleotide sequence: TGTGCCATCAGCAAGACTAGCCCCCTAGATACGCAGTATTTT.

This clone was seen more than once but under ten times. The chain uses TRBV5-4 and TRBJ1-3; D possibly corresponds to TRBD1 (6 bases). The germline V gene has CDR1 SGHNT and CDR2 YYREEE (reference sequence). The CDR3 has 18 residues. With 2 bases removed from V and 0 bases from J, the gap between germline ends came to 18 bases. CDR3 protein: CASSLGGGQLSSGNTIYF. CDR3 bases: TGTGCCAGCAGCTTAGGGGGGGGGCAGTTAAGCTCTGGAAACACCATATATTTT.

The J gene is TRBJ2-5, the V gene TRBV7-6; the match to TRBD2 covers 15 bases. V was clipped by 5 bases and J by 4 bases; unmatched bases: 11. The CDR3 contains 18 residues. In germline, CDR1 is SGHVS, CDR2 FNYEAQ. CDR3 nucleotides: TGTGCCAGCAGCCCCGGACTAGCGGGGGGGGGCGGTAGAGAGACCCAGTACTTC. Protein: CASSPGLAGGGGRETQYF.

This sequence joins TRBV11-3 and TRBJ1-1; D is unclear. The germline V and J ends were trimmed by 5 bases and 10 bases, with 14 bases remaining between them. The germline V gene has CDR1 SGHNT and CDR2 YENEEA. The CDR3 runs 12 residues. This CDR3 is CASSPVGPGAFF. CDR3 nucleotide sequence: TGTGCCAGCAGCCCGGTCGGCCCAGGAGCTTTCTTT.

The CDR3 reads CAWSVARYDSYEQYF. DNA for the CDR3: TGTGCCTGGAGTGTAGCGCGGTACGATTCCTACGAGCAGTACTTC. The chain carries TRBV30 and TRBJ2-7; D is unclear. V shed 0 bases and J shed 1 base, with 13 bases lying between them. Germline-derived CDR1 and CDR2 are GTSNPN and SVGIG (reference sequence). The length of the CDR3 is 15 residues.

This chain links TRBV6-6 with TRBJ2-1; no reliable D call. The V gene's germline CDR1 is MNHNY and CDR2 SVGAGI (reference sequence). Trimming shortened V by 2 bases and J by 6 bases, and 5 bases separated the two germline ends. The CDR3 loop spans 12 amino acids. CDR3 DNA: TGTGCCAGCAGTTACCAAATCAATGAGCAGTTCTTC. It is translated as CASSYQINEQFF.

With regard to this clone: At one of its ends the junction is not consistent with the germline gene, which may arise from a read error. V usage is TRBV5-1 and J usage is TRBJ2-5; TRBD1 agrees at 10 bases. The CDR3 totals 14 residues. Germline values: CDR1 SGHRS, CDR2 YFSETQ. CDR3 sequence reads: CASSLAGTGENQYF. The CDR3 DNA follows: TGCGCCAGCAGCTTGGCAGGGACAGGGGAGAACCAGTACTTC.

The rearrangement uses TRBV6-5 and TRBJ1-6, with D perhaps matching TRBD1 (6 bases). The CDR3 is 12 residues long. Germline values: CDR1 MNHEY, CDR2 SVGAGI. Deletions cut 8 bases from V and 13 bases from J, with 15 bases between. CDR3 DNA: TGTGCCAGCCGTAGCAGGGGAGGGCCCCTCCACTTT. It codes for CASRSRGGPLHF.

This chain links TRBV27 with TRBJ2-7, with 9 nucleotides matching TRBD1. CDR3 length equals 14 residues. V dropped 5 bases and J dropped 5; count of bases not matched to a gene: 7. Germline CDR1 reads MNHEY; CDR2 reads SMNVEV (reference sequence). In DNA form, the CDR3 reads TGTGCCAGCAGTCGGTGGGACAGGGTTAACGAGCAGTACTTC. It is translated as CASSRWDRVNEQYF.

The CDR3 spells CASSGLAGGKEQYF. The CDR3 region has the DNA TGCGCCAGCAGCGGACTAGCGGGGGGGAAGGAGCAGTACTTC. This chain joins TRBV5-1 and TRBJ2-7; 15 bases align to TRBD2. V lost 4 bases, J lost 7 bases, and 3 bases stayed unmatched. This CDR3 contains 14 residues. Germline values: CDR1 SGHRS, CDR2 YFSETQ.

The gene calls are TRBV29-1 and TRBJ2-1, with a weak D call TRBD2 (6 bases). The CDR3 runs 12 residues. Germline-derived CDR1 and CDR2 are SQVTM and ANQGSEA. Between the trimmed V and J ends, which lost 7 bases and 7 bases, there was a span of 14 bases. CDR3 coding DNA: TGCAGCGGCGGGGAGATCGCGAATGAGCAGTTCTTC. It translates to CSGGEIANEQFF.

The gene calls are TRBV5-1 and TRBJ2-5; D remains unclear. Per germline, CDR1 SGHRS and CDR2 YFSETQ. This CDR3 is built from 14 residues. Trimming removed 0 bases from V and 1 base from J, with 7 bases in between. CDR3 amino acids: CASSLGQIQETQYF. The CDR3 DNA sequence: TGCGCCAGCAGCTTGGGGCAGATCCAAGAGACCCAGTACTTC.

This clone was seen only a few times. V is TRBV28 and J is TRBJ1-4; weak D call: TRBD1 (6 bases). The CDR3 has 13 amino acids. The V end lost 3 bases, the J end lost 8 bases, and 10 bases lay between the germline ends. Germline CDR1 MDHEN, CDR2 SYDVKM. The CDR3: CASSFPGDEKLFF. The CDR3 region has the DNA TGTGCCAGCAGTTTTCCAGGGGACGAAAAACTGTTTTTT.

This clone was seen more than once but under ten times. The chain couples TRBV9 to TRBJ2-3; maybe TRBD2 (7 bases). Germline CDR1 SGDLS, CDR2 YYNGEE. CDR3 size: 14 residues. Trimming removed 0 bases from V and 4 bases from J, with 9 bases in between. The CDR3 DNA is TGTGCCAGCAGCGTAGGGGGGGGGCCAGATACGCAGTATTTT. This encodes CASSVGGGPDTQYF. The whole variable domain, filled in from reference TRBV9 and TRBJ2-3, reads DSGVTQTPKHLITATGQRVTLRCSPRSGDLSVYWYQQSLDQGLQFLIQYYNGEERAKGNILERFSAQQFPDLHSELNLSSLELGDSALYFCASSVGGGPDTQYFGPGTRLTVL.

The J gene is TRBJ2-3, the V gene TRBV5-6; D may be TRBD2 (5 bases). The CDR3 consists of 15 residues. Trimming removed 4 bases at V and 2 bases at J, with 14 bases between. From germline, CDR1 is SGHDT and CDR2 YYEEEE. CDR3 in amino acids: CASSQRTSPTDTQYF. The CDR3, as DNA: TGTGCCAGCAGCCAGAGGACTTCTCCCACAGATACGCAGTATTTT.

The genes are TRBV29-1 and TRBJ2-7; 11 positions match TRBD2. V lost 5 bases, J lost 3 bases, and 9 bases stayed unmatched. The germline gives CDR1 SQVTM, CDR2 ANQGSEA. The CDR3 consists of 15 residues. CDR3 DNA: TGCAGCGTTAACCTAGCGGGGGGCAAGGACTACGAGCAGTACTTC. Its translation is CSVNLAGGKDYEQYF.

This chain uses TRBV5-1 with TRBJ1-4; 9 bases align to TRBD1. CDR1 and CDR2 from the germline V gene are SGHRS and YFSETQ. The trim removed 7 bases at V and 6 bases at J, leaving 7 bases unmatched. CDR3 length: 14 residues. CDR3 bases: TGCGCCAGCGGGCCCGGGACAGGGTATGAAAAACTGTTTTTT. As protein: CASGPGTGYEKLFF.

The CDR3 loop reads CASSVKGQPKAFF. CDR3 bases: TGTGCCAGCAGCGTAAAAGGACAGCCCAAAGCTTTCTTT. V and J are TRBV7-9 and TRBJ1-1; maybe TRBD1 (6 bases). CDR1 and CDR2 from the germline V gene are SEHNR and FQNEAQ (reference sequence). The CDR3 is 13 amino acids. Trimming removed 5 bases at V and 9 bases at J, with 16 bases between.

This chain uses TRBV6-5 with TRBJ2-7; 7 bases match TRBD1. The CDR3 extends over 16 amino acids. Germline CDR1 is MNHEY and CDR2 is SVGAGI. Trimming cost V 0 bases and J 2 bases; bases outside gene matches: 7. CDR3: CASSYSVTGVPYEQYV. The CDR3 region has the DNA TGTGCCAGCAGTTACTCCGTAACAGGGGTGCCCTACGAGCAGTACGTC.

The J gene is TRBJ2-7, the V gene TRBV28, with D possibly TRBD1 on 5 matching bases. The CDR3 contains 18 residues. Germline V gives CDR1 MDHEN, CDR2 SYDVKM. Deletions cut 3 bases from V and 2 bases from J, with 23 bases between. The CDR3 DNA follows: TGTGCCAGCAGTTTGCCGACAGTCAACTCTCGGCTGACCTACGAGCAGTACGTC. Translating gives CASSLPTVNSRLTYEQYV.

This chain joins TRBV5-1 and TRBJ2-1, with 7 bases fitting TRBD1. Germline V gene lookup returns CDR1 SGHRS and CDR2 YFSETQ. Unmatched junction bases numbered 9, after V lost 3 bases and J lost 0 bases. CDR3 length: 17 residues. CDR3 DNA sequence: TGCGCCAGCAGCTCCATACGACAGGGCCGCTCCTACAATGAGCAGTTCTTC. The encoded protein is CASSSIRQGRSYNEQFF.